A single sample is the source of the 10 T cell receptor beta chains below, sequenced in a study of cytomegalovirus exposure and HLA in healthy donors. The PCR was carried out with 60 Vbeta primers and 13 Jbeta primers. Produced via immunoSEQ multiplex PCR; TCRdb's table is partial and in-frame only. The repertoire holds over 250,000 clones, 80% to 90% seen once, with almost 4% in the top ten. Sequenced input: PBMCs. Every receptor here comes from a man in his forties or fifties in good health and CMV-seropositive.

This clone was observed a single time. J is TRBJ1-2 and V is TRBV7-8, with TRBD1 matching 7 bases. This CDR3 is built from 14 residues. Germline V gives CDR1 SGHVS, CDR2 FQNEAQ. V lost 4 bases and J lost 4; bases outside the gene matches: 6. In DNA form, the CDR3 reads TGTGCCAGCAGCTCGACAGGGTACGTCTATGGCTACACCTTC. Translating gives CASSSTGYVYGYTF.

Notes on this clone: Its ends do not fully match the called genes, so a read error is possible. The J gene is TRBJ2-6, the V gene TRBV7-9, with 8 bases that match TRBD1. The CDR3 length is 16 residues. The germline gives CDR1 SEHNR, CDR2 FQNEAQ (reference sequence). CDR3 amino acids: CSSSLGQGTGANVLTF. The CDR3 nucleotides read TGTTCCAGCAGCTTAGGACAGGGAACCGGGGCCAACGTCCTGACTTTC.

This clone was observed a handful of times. The CDR3 reads CASSPGSLADTQYF. Written as DNA, the CDR3 is TGTGCCAGCAGCCCCGGGAGTTTGGCAGATACGCAGTATTTT. The chain has TRBV6-5 and TRBJ2-3, with D perhaps matching TRBD2 (6 bases). Germline CDR1 reads MNHEY; CDR2 reads SVGAGI. This CDR3 has 14 residues. V shed 6 bases and J shed 4 bases, with 14 bases lying between them.

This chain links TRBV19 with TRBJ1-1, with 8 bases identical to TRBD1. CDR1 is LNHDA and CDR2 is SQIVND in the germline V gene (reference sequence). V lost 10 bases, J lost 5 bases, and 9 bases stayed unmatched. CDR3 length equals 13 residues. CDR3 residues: CATKGQVTTEAFF. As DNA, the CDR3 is TGTGCCACTAAGGGACAGGTTACAACTGAAGCTTTCTTT.

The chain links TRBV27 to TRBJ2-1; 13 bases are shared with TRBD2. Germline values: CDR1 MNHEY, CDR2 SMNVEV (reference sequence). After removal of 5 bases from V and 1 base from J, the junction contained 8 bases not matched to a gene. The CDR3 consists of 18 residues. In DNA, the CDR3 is TGTGCCAGCAGTCTGTTACTAGCGGGAGGGCCGTCCTACAATGAGCAGTTCTTC. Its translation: CASSLLLAGGPSYNEQFF.

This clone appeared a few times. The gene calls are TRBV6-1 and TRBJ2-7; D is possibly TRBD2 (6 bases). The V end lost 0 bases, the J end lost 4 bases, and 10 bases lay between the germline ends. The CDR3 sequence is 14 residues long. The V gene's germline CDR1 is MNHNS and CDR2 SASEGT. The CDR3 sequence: CASSEAGRGYEQYF. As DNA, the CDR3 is TGTGCCAGCAGTGAAGCTGGACGGGGGTACGAGCAGTACTTC.

CDR3 coding DNA: TGCAGCGTCGACTTGGGACTAGCGGGACCCCCCCCCTACGAGCAGTACTTC. Translated: CSVDLGLAGPPPYEQYF. The rearrangement links TRBV29-1 to TRBJ2-7; 13 nucleotides line up with TRBD2. Looked up from germline, CDR1 is SQVTM and CDR2 is ANQGSEA. V trimming: 6 bases; J trimming: 2 bases; junction bases outside the gene matches: 13. CDR3 length equals 17 residues.

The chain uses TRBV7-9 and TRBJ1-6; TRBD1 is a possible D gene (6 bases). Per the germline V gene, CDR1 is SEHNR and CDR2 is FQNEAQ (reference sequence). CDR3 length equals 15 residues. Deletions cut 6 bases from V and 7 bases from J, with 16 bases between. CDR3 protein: CASRKNRDLNSPLHF. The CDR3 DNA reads TGTGCCAGCAGAAAAAACAGGGACCTCAATTCACCCCTCCACTTT.

DNA for the CDR3: TGTGCCTGGAGTGTTGGAGCGGGAGCCTACGAGCAGTACTTC. Its protein is CAWSVGAGAYEQYF. J is TRBJ2-7 and V is TRBV30; TRBD2 matches 8 bases. The trim removed 0 bases at V and 2 bases at J, leaving 3 bases unmatched. Germline CDR1 is GTSNPN and CDR2 is SVGIG (reference sequence). The CDR3 is made up of 14 amino acids. Looking up the rest from reference TRBV30 and TRBJ2-7 gives the full variable domain: SQTIHQWPATLVQPVGSPLSLECTVEGTSNPNLYWYRQAAGRGLQLLFYSVGIGQISSEVPQNLSASRPQDRQFILSSKKLLLSDSGFYLCAWSVGAGAYEQYFGPGTRLTVT.

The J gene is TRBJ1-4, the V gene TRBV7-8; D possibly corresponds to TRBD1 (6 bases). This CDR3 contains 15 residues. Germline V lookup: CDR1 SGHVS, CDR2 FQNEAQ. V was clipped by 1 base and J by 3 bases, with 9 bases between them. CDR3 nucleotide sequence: TGTGCCAGCAGCTTAGACGGGACACCTAATGAAAAACTGTTTTTT. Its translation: CASSLDGTPNEKLFF.